Listed below are T cell receptor beta chains from one sample, sequenced in a study of OX40 agonist ivuxolimab in advanced cancers. Some clones are missing from TCRdb's copy, which holds only in-frame ones; the method was immunoSEQ multiplex PCR. The repertoire holds some 100,000 clones, with 75% to 95% as singletons. This specimen was CD4+ or CD8+ T cells sorted from blood, taken in a trial of the OX40 agonist ivuxolimab. The source of these receptors is an adult with an advanced solid tumor such as melanoma, head and neck, liver or kidney cancer. The CDR3 runs from the conserved cysteine through the conserved F or W. A D gene is named only where the DNA matches it firmly. A row's size may be missing; if present it is once, few, many or a size class.

D	size	V	J	CDR3	DNA
.	.	TRBV7-7	TRBJ2-2	CASSLGGSGTGELFF	TGTGCCAGCAGCTTAGGGGGTTCTGGAACCGGGGAGCTGTTTTTT
TRBD1	.	TRBV6-6	TRBJ1-2	CASSGTGGANYGYTF	TGTGCCAGCAGCGGGACAGGGGGCGCGAACTATGGCTACACCTTC
.	.	TRBV5-4	TRBJ2-5	CASSLRGLETQYF	TGTGCCAGCAGCTTGCGGGGGTTAGAGACCCAGTACTTC
TRBD2	.	TRBV2	TRBJ2-3	CASVGSGALTDTQYF	TGTGCCAGCGTAGGTAGCGGGGCCCTCACAGATACGCAGTATTTT
TRBD1	.	TRBV11-2	TRBJ1-4	CASSLKDRSGEKLFF	TGTGCCAGCAGCTTAAAGGACAGGTCTGGGGAAAAACTGTTTTTT
.	.	TRBV29-1	TRBJ2-7	CSVEWAEGTEQYF	TGCAGCGTTGAGTGGGCGGAGGGTACCGAGCAGTACTTC
.	.	TRBV5-6	TRBJ2-2	CASSTTGLSTGELFF	TGTGCCAGCAGCACAACAGGGTTGAGCACCGGGGAGCTGTTTTTT
TRBD2	.	TRBV5-1	TRBJ2-5	CASLSTSGVGETQYF	TGCGCCAGCCTCTCGACTAGCGGAGTCGGGGAGACCCAGTACTTC
.	.	TRBV6-1	TRBJ2-7	CASSGGVPYEQYF	TGTGCCAGCAGTGGTGGGGTCCCCTACGAGCAGTACTTC
.	.	TRBV15	TRBJ1-6	CATSRVMGRWLYF	TGTGCCACCAGCAGAGTTATGGGGAGGTGGCTCTACTTT
TRBD1	once	TRBV4-1	TRBJ2-7	CASSQERDSYEQYF	TGCGCCAGCAGCCAAGAACGGGACAGCTACGAGCAGTACTTC
.	.	TRBV15	TRBJ2-5	CATSLGVQETQYF	TGTGCCACCAGCCTCGGCGTCCAAGAGACCCAGTACTTC
.	.	TRBV9	TRBJ2-3	CASSVMGHTDTQYF	TGTGCCAGCAGCGTAATGGGGCACACAGATACGCAGTATTTT
.	once	TRBV28	TRBJ1-4	CASTQGLNEKLFF	TGTGCCAGCACTCAGGGCCTAAATGAAAAACTGTTTTTT
.	.	TRBV19	TRBJ1-5	CASSMWVQGLSNQPQHF	TGTGCCAGTAGTATGTGGGTTCAGGGGTTGAGCAATCAGCCCCAGCATTTT
TRBD2	.	TRBV19	TRBJ2-1	CASSIRLVDGRASSSYNEQFF	TGTGCCAGTAGTATACGTTTGGTTGACGGGAGGGCCTCGAGCTCCTACAATGAGCAGTTCTTC
.	.	TRBV14	TRBJ2-3	CASSQGTWGSTDTQYF	TGTGCCAGCAGCCAAGGGACTTGGGGTAGCACAGATACGCAGTATTTT
.	.	TRBV2	TRBJ2-1	CASSGGPLVSEQFF	TGTGCCAGCAGTGGGGGGCCACTCGTTTCGGAGCAGTTCTTC
.	.	TRBV14	TRBJ2-1	CASSPPGTLYNEQFF	TGTGCCAGCAGCCCCCCGGGAACCCTTTACAATGAGCAGTTCTTC
.	.	TRBV20-1	TRBJ2-7	CSAMPLYEQYF	TGCAGTGCTATGCCCCTCTACGAGCAGTACTTC